Sequencing of this TCR beta chain was carried out in a study of PD-L1 blockade in urothelial cancer. The assay was immunoSEQ multiplex PCR, and TCRdb's table has in-frame clones only and misses some. The sample gives 25,000 to 30,000 clones, more than 70% of which show up once; about 3.4% is in the top ten. The sequences come from PBMCs, collected around atezolizumab (anti-PD-L1) treatment. This clonotype originated in a man aged 45-65 years with urothelial cancer.

As DNA, the CDR3 is TGCAGCGGCGGGACAGGTTTCTACGAGCAGTACTTC. This translates into CSGGTGFYEQYF. The V call is TRBV29-1, the J call TRBJ2-7, with TRBD1 matching 8 bases. Germline-derived CDR1 and CDR2 are SQVTM and ANQGSEA. J lost 3 bases, V lost 7 bases, and 5 bases had no gene match. The CDR3 runs to 12 residues.